The T cell receptor (beta chain) under discussion was sequenced for a study of cytomegalovirus exposure and HLA in healthy donors. This CDR3 comprises 17 residues. The ends lost 1 base at V and 9 bases at J; junction bases unmatched: 14. Germline lookup yields CDR1 SGHRS and CDR2 YFSETQ. PCR was performed using 60 Vbeta and 13 Jbeta primers. The protocol was immunoSEQ multiplex PCR, while the TCRdb copy is restricted to in-frame clones and leaves out a portion. The repertoire holds 220,000 or so clones, with around 73% as singletons. The gene calls are TRBV5-1 and TRBJ2-1; 9 nucleotides agree with TRBD2. Sequenced sample: PBMCs. The TCR sequence derives from a male donor in good health and CMV-seronegative. CDR3 region: CASSLTTLLSGRSEQFF. The CDR3 DNA reads as TGCGCCAGCAGCTTGACGACTCTACTTAGCGGGAGAAGTGAGCAGTTCTTC.